This passage covers 27 T cell receptor beta chains from one sample sequenced in a study of early T cells in non-severe SARS-CoV-2 infection. From the 5' RACE reads, TCRdb called clonotypes with MiXCR, one entry per CDR3 protein. Here the sample spans 75,000 to 100,000 distinct CDR3 sequences, 15% to 20% being singletons. The sample taken for sequencing was whole blood. The receptor source for this set is an adult who was a healthcare worker with PCR-confirmed SARS-CoV-2 infection or an uninfected control (not recorded which).

The CDR3 reads CASSTGGTEAFF. CDR3 DNA: TGTGCCAGCAGTACAGGGGGCACTGAAGCTTTCTTT. The chain has TRBV28 and TRBJ1-1; 8 bases fit TRBD1. The CDR3 contains 12 residues. J was trimmed by 4 bases and V by 5 bases; bases with no gene match: 0. From germline, CDR1 is MDHEN and CDR2 SYDVKM.

The chain has TRBV12-3 or TRBV12-4 and TRBJ2-7; possibly TRBD1 for D (7 bases). V lost 6 bases to trimming and J lost 7 bases, with 13 bases between them. This CDR3 is 12 amino acids long. The CDR3 loop is CASRGGQREQYF. CDR3 sequence (DNA): TGTGCCAGCAGGGGGGGACAGCGGGAGCAGTACTTC.

This clonotype turned up a few times. The CDR3 DNA is TGTGCCAGCAGACTTTTAGGGGTCAAGACCTACGAGCAGTACTTC. Translation: CASRLLGVKTYEQYF. This chain uses TRBV27 with TRBJ2-7; D possibly corresponds to TRBD1 (5 bases). This CDR3 contains 15 residues. The V end was cut by 6 bases, the J end by 2 bases, with 17 bases between. CDR1 MNHEY and CDR2 SMNVEV come from the germline V gene (reference sequence).

The V call is TRBV19, the J call TRBJ2-7; 9 nucleotides align to TRBD2. Germline V gene sequence: CDR1 LNHDA, CDR2 SQIVND (reference sequence). J was trimmed by 7 bases and V by 3 bases; bases with no gene match: 10. This CDR3 region has 15 residues. CDR3 loop: CASSILAGLPEEQYF. CDR3 coding DNA: TGTGCCAGTAGTATCCTAGCGGGGCTCCCAGAGGAGCAGTACTTC.

The CDR3 sequence: CSARGPRDEQFF. The CDR3 DNA reads TGCAGTGCTAGAGGGCCGAGGGATGAGCAGTTCTTC. The rearrangement uses TRBV20-1 and TRBJ2-1, with a possible D match to TRBD2 (5 bases). V shed 1 base and J shed 8 bases, with 9 bases lying between them. The CDR3 is 12 amino acids. Germline CDR1 DFQATT, CDR2 SNEGSKA (reference sequence).

The table lists this clonotype with a few counts. The rearrangement links TRBV28 to TRBJ2-7, with D perhaps given as TRBD1 or TRBD2 (5 bases each). This CDR3 is 13 amino acids long. From germline, CDR1 is MDHEN and CDR2 SYDVKM. The V gene lost 3 bases and the J gene lost 7 bases, with 13 bases spanning the gap. CDR3 in DNA: TGTGCCAGCAGTTTTAGAGGGGAAACTGAGCAGTACTTC. It translates to CASSFRGETEQYF.

CDR3 in DNA: TGTGCCAGCAGTTTTGGTCAGACCTACGAGCAGTACTTC. Protein: CASSFGQTYEQYF. The chain has TRBV12-3 or TRBV12-4 and TRBJ2-7; D is unresolved. The CDR3 extends over 13 amino acids. V gave up 3 bases and J gave up 2 bases, with 8 bases separating them.

This clonotype has only a few counts. One end of the junction is discordant with germline, which a read error may explain. The rearrangement joins TRBV10-3 to TRBJ1-5; unclear D gene. The V gene's germline CDR1 is ENHRY and CDR2 SYGVKD. The CDR3 spans 13 residues. The CDR3 loop reads CAISESQNQAQHF. As DNA, the CDR3 is TGTGCCATCAGTGAGTCTCAGAATCAGGCCCAGCATTTT.

Points on this clonotype: A clone one base away is much larger, so this may be a read error. The V and J genes are TRBV7-9 and TRBJ1-6; 12 positions match TRBD1. J lost 10 bases, V lost 4 bases, and 8 bases had no gene match. Germline V gene sequence: CDR1 SEHNR, CDR2 FQNEAQ (reference sequence). CDR3 length: 16 residues. The CDR3 spells CASSYDRDRGQSPLHF. The CDR3, as DNA: TGTGCCAGCAGCTATGACCGGGACAGGGGGCAATCACCCCTCCACTTT.

Only a few counts were recorded for this clonotype. The chain combines TRBV27 with TRBJ2-7; TRBD1 matches 11 bases. The CDR3 has 13 amino acids. Trimming removed 10 bases from V and 1 base from J; junction bases left unmatched: 3. Germline CDR1 and CDR2: MNHEY and SMNVEV (reference sequence). In DNA, the CDR3 is TGTGCCACCCGGGACAGGGGGTCCTACGAGCAGTACTTC. Protein: CATRDRGSYEQYF.

V usage is TRBV7-2 and J usage is TRBJ2-3, with D unclear. This CDR3 has 13 residues. V gave up 4 bases and J gave up 2 bases, with 7 bases separating them. Germline V lookup: CDR1 SGHTA, CDR2 FQGNSA. The CDR3 DNA follows: TGTGCCAGCAGCTCCGGAAACACAGATACGCAGTATTTT. Translating it yields CASSSGNTDTQYF.

The chain couples TRBV3-1 to TRBJ2-6; D is perhaps TRBD2 (5 bases). V was trimmed by 4 bases and J by 1 base, leaving 17 bases between them. The CDR3 contains 18 residues. From germline, CDR1 is LGHDT and CDR2 YNNKEL (reference sequence). CDR3 residues: CASSRWGVSPSGANVLTF. In DNA, the CDR3 is TGTGCCAGCAGCCGATGGGGAGTAAGCCCTTCTGGGGCCAACGTCCTGACTTTC.

Turning to this clonotype: The junction differs from germline at one of its ends, possibly a read error. V is TRBV10-3 and J is TRBJ1-2, with D perhaps matching TRBD1 (6 bases). This CDR3 contains 14 residues. CDR1 ENHRY and CDR2 SYGVKD come from the germline V gene. The CDR3 DNA reads TGTGCCGTCAGTGATACGACAGGACTCTATGGCTACACCTTC. Its translation is CAVSDTTGLYGYTF.

The rearrangement joins TRBV7-2 to TRBJ1-6; 10 nucleotides agree with TRBD1. The CDR3 contains 14 residues. Germline V CDR1 and CDR2: SGHTA, FQGNSA. Trimming removed 5 bases from V and 7 bases from J; junction bases left unmatched: 2. The CDR3 region has the DNA TGTGCCAGCAGCCCGGACAGGGGGAATTCACCCCTCCACTTT. Its protein product is CASSPDRGNSPLHF.

The chain combines TRBV12-3 or TRBV12-4 with TRBJ2-7; maybe TRBD2 (5 bases). The CDR3 sequence is 13 residues long. Trimming removed 3 bases at V and 0 bases at J, with 6 bases between. The DNA of the CDR3 is TGTGCCAGCAGTTTCGGGATCTCCTACGAGCAGTACTTC. Residues: CASSFGISYEQYF.

This clonotype was observed a few times. The J gene is TRBJ2-2, the V gene TRBV30; TRBD2 is a possible D gene (5 bases). The CDR3 has 12 residues. V was cut by 1 base and J by 6 bases, with 6 bases left in between. The germline CDR1 and CDR2 sequences are GTSNPN and SVGIG (reference sequence). CDR3 DNA: TGTGCCTGGAGTGGCGGGTCCGGGGAGCTGTTTTTT. This translates into CAWSGGSGELFF.

The rearrangement uses TRBV11-2 and TRBJ2-1, with D possibly being TRBD1 (6 bases). The germline V gene encodes CDR1 SGHAT and CDR2 FQNNGV. This CDR3 is 15 amino acids long. V gave up 1 base and J gave up 3 bases, with 10 bases separating them. The CDR3 spells CASSLGGPLYNEQFF. Written as DNA, the CDR3 is TGTGCCAGCAGCTTAGGGGGGCCTCTCTACAATGAGCAGTTCTTC.

This clonotype was counted between two and nine times. J is TRBJ2-3 and V is TRBV12-3 or TRBV12-4, with 9 nucleotides matching TRBD2. CDR3 length: 16 amino acids. Unmatched junction bases numbered 6, after V lost 3 bases and J lost 2 bases. CDR3 sequence reads: CASSLLVAGVTDTQYF. As DNA, the CDR3 is TGTGCCAGCAGTTTGTTGGTAGCGGGGGTCACAGATACGCAGTATTTT.

This clonotype was seen repeatedly, ten times or more. J is TRBJ1-1 and V is TRBV20-1; maybe TRBD1 (5 bases). The ends were cut back, 5 bases at V and 6 bases at J, with 22 bases in the middle. Germline values: CDR1 DFQATT, CDR2 SNEGSKA (reference sequence). The CDR3 has 15 amino acids. The CDR3 nucleotides are TGCAGTGCTGAATCAGGGAGAGGGTCGAAGGCTGAAGCTTTCTTT. Translating it yields CSAESGRGSKAEAFF.

CDR3 nucleotide sequence: TGTGCCAGCAGCCAAGTCGGCTACGAGCAGTACTTC. Translation gives CASSQVGYEQYF. The chain is built from TRBV14 and TRBJ2-7; no clear D gene. Germline V lookup: CDR1 SGHDN, CDR2 FVKESK. The CDR3 consists of 12 residues. Trimming removed 1 base at V and 3 bases at J, with 4 bases between.

This chain connects TRBV7-9 to TRBJ2-2, with D perhaps matching TRBD2 (5 bases). V gave up 5 bases and J gave up 0 bases, with 13 bases separating them. From germline, CDR1 is SEHNR and CDR2 FQNEAQ (reference sequence). This CDR3 has 16 amino acids. Here the CDR3 reads CASSQGLSANTGELFF. The DNA for the CDR3 is TGTGCCAGCAGCCAAGGACTGTCCGCGAACACCGGGGAGCTGTTTTTT.

This chain connects TRBV28 to TRBJ1-2; D gene uncertain. Germline lookup yields CDR1 MDHEN and CDR2 SYDVKM. V lost 1 base and J lost 8, with 5 bases in between. The length of the CDR3 is 11 residues. The CDR3 here is CASSLLRGYTF. DNA for the CDR3: TGTGCCAGCAGTTTATTACGGGGCTACACCTTC.

The rearrangement joins TRBV20-1 to TRBJ2-4; no reliable D call. The germline V gene encodes CDR1 DFQATT and CDR2 SNEGSKA (reference sequence). This CDR3 comprises 18 residues. Deletions cut 2 bases from V and 0 bases from J, with 20 bases between. DNA of the CDR3: TGCAGTGCTAGAAACCTAGGACCGAGAAGTCTAGCCAAAAACATTCAGTACTTC. It is translated as CSARNLGPRSLAKNIQYF.

In its sample, this clonotype was seen many times. V and J are TRBV12-3 or TRBV12-4 and TRBJ1-5; D is ambiguous. The CDR3 spans 13 residues. The V gene lost 6 bases and the J gene lost 2 bases, with 8 bases spanning the gap. The CDR3 spells CASRGRGNQPQHF. DNA for the CDR3: TGTGCCAGCAGAGGACGGGGCAATCAGCCCCAGCATTTT.

This clonotype was seen more than once but under ten times. V usage is TRBV20-1 and J usage is TRBJ2-7; D call uncertain. The V and J ends lost 4 bases and 0 bases respectively, with 4 bases between them. There are 11 residues in the CDR3. Germline CDR1 is DFQATT and CDR2 is SNEGSKA (reference sequence). The CDR3 DNA reads TGCAGTGCTATCCTCTCCTACGAGCAGTACTTC. Protein product: CSAILSYEQYF.

The chain carries TRBV6-5 and TRBJ2-7, with D perhaps being TRBD1 or TRBD2 (6 bases each). Germline lookup yields CDR1 MNHEY and CDR2 SVGAGI. Trimming removed 2 bases at V and 7 bases at J, with 18 bases between. The CDR3 extends over 15 amino acids. CDR3 sequence reads: CASSYVGGRLGEQYF. CDR3 sequence (DNA): TGTGCCAGCAGTTACGTGGGGGGCCGTTTGGGAGAGCAGTACTTC.

This clonotype was counted between two and nine times. The rearrangement links TRBV6-2 or TRBV6-3 to TRBJ2-1, with TRBD2 identical over 8 bases. J was trimmed by 7 bases and V by 11 bases; bases with no gene match: 7. The CDR3 length is 12 residues. CDR1 and CDR2 from the germline V gene are MNHEY and SVGEGT. As DNA, the CDR3 is TGTGCCGCGCAGCGGGGGAGAAATGAGCAGTTCTTC. It codes for CAAQRGRNEQFF.